These T cell receptor beta chains were read from a single sample in a study of T cells in Graves' hyperthyroidism and ophthalmopathy. TCRdb ran MiXCR on the multiplex PCR reads and lists one entry per CDR3 protein. The sample records around 190,000 distinct CDR3 sequences, more than 15% being singletons. Source material: blood. The receptors derive from a woman between 50 and 59 years old with Graves' hyperthyroidism. The CDR3 runs from the conserved cysteine through the conserved F or W. The order of the fields is D gene, V gene, clone size, J gene, CDR3 protein, CDR3 DNA. The D gene is left open where the match is weak. Only some rows state a clone size, as once, few, many or a class for expanded clones.

d_call: TRBD1
v_call: TRBV7-3
clone_size: many
j_call: TRBJ1-1
cdr3_aa: CASSRTGNGNTEAFF
cdr3_nt: TGTGCCAGCAGCCGGACAGGGAATGGGAACACTGAAGCTTTCTTT

d_call: -
v_call: TRBV29-1
clone_size: many
j_call: TRBJ2-1
cdr3_aa: CSVVDPLRGMNNEQFF
cdr3_nt: TGCAGCGTTGTTGATCCCCTCCGGGGGATGAACAATGAGCAGTTCTTC

d_call: -
v_call: TRBV19
clone_size: many
j_call: TRBJ2-1
cdr3_aa: CASSIGTGGFNEQFF
cdr3_nt: TGTGCCAGTAGTATAGGGACTGGAGGATTCAATGAGCAGTTCTTC

d_call: -
v_call: TRBV5-1
clone_size: many
j_call: TRBJ2-7
cdr3_aa: CASSSEGDEQYF
cdr3_nt: TGCGCCAGCAGCTCGGAGGGGGACGAGCAGTACTTC

d_call: -
v_call: TRBV2
clone_size: -
j_call: TRBJ2-1
cdr3_aa: CASSEPELSFAYNEQFF
cdr3_nt: TGTGCCAGCAGCGAGCCTGAACTGTCCTTCGCCTACAATGAGCAGTTCTTC

d_call: -
v_call: TRBV5-1
clone_size: many
j_call: TRBJ1-2
cdr3_aa: CASSLEGNYGYTF
cdr3_nt: TGCGCCAGCAGCTTGGAGGGAAACTATGGCTACACCTTC

d_call: -
v_call: TRBV5-1
clone_size: -
j_call: TRBJ1-3
cdr3_aa: CASSFWTATSGNTIYF
cdr3_nt: TGCGCCAGCAGCTTCTGGACAGCAACCTCTGGAAACACCATATATTTT

d_call: TRBD2
v_call: TRBV27
clone_size: -
j_call: TRBJ2-1
cdr3_aa: CASTRGGASFNEQFF
cdr3_nt: TGTGCCAGCACTCGGGGGGGGGCCTCCTTCAATGAGCAGTTCTTC

d_call: TRBD1
v_call: TRBV18
clone_size: -
j_call: TRBJ2-7
cdr3_aa: CAGSPVQTGGRIHEQYF
cdr3_nt: TGTGCCGGCTCACCAGTACAAACAGGGGGCCGCATACACGAGCAGTACTTC

d_call: -
v_call: TRBV10-3
clone_size: many
j_call: TRBJ2-1
cdr3_aa: CAISEPPNEQFF
cdr3_nt: TGTGCCATCAGTGAGCCGCCTAATGAGCAGTTCTTC

d_call: TRBD1
v_call: TRBV7-8
clone_size: -
j_call: TRBJ2-2
cdr3_aa: CASSGQGASGELFF
cdr3_nt: TGTGCCAGCAGCGGACAGGGGGCATCCGGGGAGCTGTTTTTT

d_call: -
v_call: TRBV6-5
clone_size: few
j_call: TRBJ2-7
cdr3_aa: CASSYVRDAYEQYF
cdr3_nt: TGTGCCAGCAGTTATGTCAGGGACGCCTACGAGCAGTACTTC

d_call: TRBD2
v_call: TRBV19
clone_size: -
j_call: TRBJ2-1
cdr3_aa: CATRASGGLYNEQFF
cdr3_nt: TGTGCCACTCGGGCTAGCGGGGGCCTCTACAATGAGCAGTTCTTC

d_call: TRBD1
v_call: TRBV19
clone_size: many
j_call: TRBJ2-1
cdr3_aa: CACRGGSAQSEQFF
cdr3_nt: TGTGCCTGTCGAGGGGGCTCGGCACAATCGGAGCAGTTCTTC

d_call: TRBD1
v_call: TRBV10-2
clone_size: many
j_call: TRBJ2-1
cdr3_aa: CASDVQRQGYEQFF
cdr3_nt: TGCGCCAGCGACGTCCAAAGACAGGGCTATGAGCAGTTCTTC

d_call: -
v_call: TRBV7-2
clone_size: many
j_call: TRBJ1-2
cdr3_aa: CASSLVGGLLGYGYTF
cdr3_nt: TGTGCCAGCAGCTTAGTAGGCGGGCTCCTGGGGTATGGCTACACCTTC

d_call: TRBD2
v_call: TRBV14
clone_size: -
j_call: TRBJ2-2
cdr3_aa: CASSQDRLAGVGELFF
cdr3_nt: TGTGCCAGCAGCCAAGATCGTCTAGCGGGGGTCGGGGAGCTGTTTTTT

d_call: -
v_call: TRBV6-1
clone_size: many
j_call: TRBJ1-1
cdr3_aa: CASRLGGHTEAFF
cdr3_nt: TGTGCCAGCAGACTCGGGGGACACACTGAAGCTTTCTTT

d_call: -
v_call: TRBV20-1
clone_size: many
j_call: TRBJ2-3
cdr3_aa: CSARGVGADTQYF
cdr3_nt: TGCAGTGCTAGAGGCGTAGGGGCAGATACGCAGTATTTT

d_call: -
v_call: TRBV3-1
clone_size: -
j_call: TRBJ1-3
cdr3_aa: CASSQAGDGGNTIYF
cdr3_nt: TGTGCCAGCAGCCAAGCAGGGGATGGCGGAAACACCATATATTTT

d_call: -
v_call: TRBV27
clone_size: many
j_call: TRBJ1-2
cdr3_aa: CASSFSPNIDGTISDYGYTF
cdr3_nt: TGTGCCAGCAGTTTCTCCCCCAACATTGACGGTACCATATCCGACTATGGCTACACCTTC

d_call: -
v_call: TRBV6-1
clone_size: many
j_call: TRBJ2-5
cdr3_aa: CASSPLASHQETQYF
cdr3_nt: TGTGCCAGCAGTCCCCTCGCCAGCCACCAAGAGACCCAGTACTTC

d_call: TRBD2
v_call: TRBV4-1
clone_size: few
j_call: TRBJ2-1
cdr3_aa: CASSQSPTTSGGVWDEQFF
cdr3_nt: TGCGCCAGCAGCCAATCTCCAACGACTAGCGGGGGGGTGTGGGATGAGCAGTTCTTC

d_call: -
v_call: TRBV5-1
clone_size: many
j_call: TRBJ2-3
cdr3_aa: CASSLVPGATDTQYF
cdr3_nt: TGCGCCAGCAGCTTGGTACCCGGGGCTACAGATACGCAGTATTTT

d_call: TRBD1
v_call: TRBV5-1
clone_size: few
j_call: TRBJ1-4
cdr3_aa: CASSYRGSNEKLFF
cdr3_nt: TGCGCCAGCAGCTACAGGGGCAGTAATGAAAAACTGTTTTTT

d_call: -
v_call: TRBV9
clone_size: few
j_call: TRBJ2-2
cdr3_aa: CASSARLSNTGELFF
cdr3_nt: TGTGCCAGCAGCGCCCGTCTTAGCAACACCGGGGAGCTGTTTTTT

d_call: -
v_call: TRBV11-2
clone_size: -
j_call: TRBJ2-3
cdr3_aa: CASSLLGLGRADTQYF
cdr3_nt: TGTGCCAGCAGCTTATTGGGGTTGGGCAGGGCGGATACGCAGTATTTT

d_call: TRBD2
v_call: TRBV6-1
clone_size: many
j_call: TRBJ2-1
cdr3_aa: CASRLGLNSYNEQFF
cdr3_nt: TGTGCCAGCAGATTGGGACTAAACTCCTACAATGAGCAGTTCTTC

d_call: -
v_call: TRBV4-1
clone_size: -
j_call: TRBJ1-2
cdr3_aa: CASSQDMAVNYGYTF
cdr3_nt: TGCGCCAGCAGCCAAGATATGGCGGTTAACTATGGCTACACCTTC

d_call: -
v_call: TRBV14
clone_size: many
j_call: TRBJ2-3
cdr3_aa: CASSQERPDTQYF
cdr3_nt: TGTGCCAGCAGCCAAGAAAGGCCGGATACGCAGTATTTT

d_call: TRBD1
v_call: TRBV24-1
clone_size: many
j_call: TRBJ2-2
cdr3_aa: CATRTGQGGYGELFF
cdr3_nt: TGTGCCACCAGGACGGGACAGGGAGGATACGGGGAGCTGTTTTTT

d_call: -
v_call: TRBV4-2
clone_size: many
j_call: TRBJ2-7
cdr3_aa: CASSQDSFSYEQYF
cdr3_nt: TGTGCCAGCAGCCAGGACTCATTCTCCTACGAGCAGTACTTC

d_call: -
v_call: TRBV3-1
clone_size: -
j_call: TRBJ2-6
cdr3_aa: CASSQARRDRSSGANVLTF
cdr3_nt: TGTGCCAGCAGCCAAGCTCGGAGGGACCGATCCTCTGGGGCCAACGTCCTGACTTTC

d_call: TRBD1
v_call: TRBV5-1
clone_size: many
j_call: TRBJ2-1
cdr3_aa: CASSLAGTGYNNEQFF
cdr3_nt: TGCGCCAGCAGCTTAGCCGGGACAGGGTATAACAATGAGCAGTTCTTC

d_call: -
v_call: TRBV28
clone_size: -
j_call: TRBJ1-5
cdr3_aa: CASSFVMSNQPQHF
cdr3_nt: TGTGCCAGCAGTTTCGTGATGAGCAATCAGCCCCAGCATTTT

d_call: -
v_call: TRBV2
clone_size: few
j_call: TRBJ1-2
cdr3_aa: CASAEGTPFYGYTF
cdr3_nt: TGTGCCAGCGCTGAGGGGACCCCTTTCTATGGCTACACCTTC

d_call: TRBD2
v_call: TRBV7-9
clone_size: -
j_call: TRBJ2-1
cdr3_aa: CASSRVGRGYNEQFF
cdr3_nt: TGTGCCAGCAGCCGGGTCGGGAGGGGGTACAATGAGCAGTTCTTC

d_call: -
v_call: TRBV29-1
clone_size: many
j_call: TRBJ1-2
cdr3_aa: CSVIEASYGYTF
cdr3_nt: TGCAGCGTTATTGAAGCAAGCTATGGCTACACCTTC

d_call: -
v_call: TRBV6-6
clone_size: many
j_call: TRBJ2-5
cdr3_aa: CASSYSNFQETQYF
cdr3_nt: TGTGCCAGCAGTTACTCGAACTTCCAAGAGACCCAGTACTTC

d_call: TRBD1
v_call: TRBV28
clone_size: -
j_call: TRBJ2-5
cdr3_aa: CASSLSGRGLGRETQYF
cdr3_nt: TGTGCCAGCAGTTTATCCGGCAGGGGGCTGGGAAGAGAGACCCAGTACTTC

d_call: TRBD2
v_call: TRBV20-1
clone_size: many
j_call: TRBJ2-5
cdr3_aa: CSARDYRGGTETQYF
cdr3_nt: TGCAGTGCTAGAGATTATCGGGGGGGCACAGAGACCCAGTACTTC

d_call: -
v_call: TRBV6-1
clone_size: many
j_call: TRBJ1-5
cdr3_aa: CATSVGGSRSQHF
cdr3_nt: TGTGCCACCTCCGTGGGGGGGAGTAGGTCCCAGCATTTT

d_call: -
v_call: TRBV28
clone_size: many
j_call: TRBJ2-3
cdr3_aa: CASSPQTDTQYF
cdr3_nt: TGTGCCAGCAGTCCCCAGACAGATACGCAGTATTTT

d_call: -
v_call: TRBV30
clone_size: -
j_call: TRBJ2-2
cdr3_aa: CAWDPGANTGELFF
cdr3_nt: TGTGCCTGGGACCCGGGGGCGAACACCGGGGAGCTGTTTTTT

d_call: -
v_call: TRBV12-3/TRBV12-4
clone_size: many
j_call: TRBJ1-2
cdr3_aa: CASSPSRQAWVEGYTF
cdr3_nt: TGTGCCAGCAGTCCAAGTCGACAGGCCTGGGTTGAGGGCTACACCTTC

d_call: -
v_call: TRBV11-2
clone_size: -
j_call: TRBJ2-1
cdr3_aa: CASSLRSAGQGDEQFF
cdr3_nt: TGTGCCAGCAGCTTGAGGAGTGCGGGGCAAGGGGATGAGCAGTTCTTC

d_call: TRBD1
v_call: TRBV5-1
clone_size: many
j_call: TRBJ2-2
cdr3_aa: CASSYRQGTGELFF
cdr3_nt: TGCGCCAGCAGCTACAGACAGGGCACCGGGGAGCTGTTTTTT

d_call: TRBD1
v_call: TRBV5-6
clone_size: many
j_call: TRBJ1-5
cdr3_aa: CASSLRGPGNQPQHF
cdr3_nt: TGTGCCAGCAGCTTGAGGGGGCCGGGCAATCAGCCCCAGCATTTT

d_call: TRBD1
v_call: TRBV2
clone_size: many
j_call: TRBJ1-2
cdr3_aa: CASSGQGRFYGYTF
cdr3_nt: TGTGCCAGCAGCGGACAGGGGAGATTCTATGGCTACACCTTC